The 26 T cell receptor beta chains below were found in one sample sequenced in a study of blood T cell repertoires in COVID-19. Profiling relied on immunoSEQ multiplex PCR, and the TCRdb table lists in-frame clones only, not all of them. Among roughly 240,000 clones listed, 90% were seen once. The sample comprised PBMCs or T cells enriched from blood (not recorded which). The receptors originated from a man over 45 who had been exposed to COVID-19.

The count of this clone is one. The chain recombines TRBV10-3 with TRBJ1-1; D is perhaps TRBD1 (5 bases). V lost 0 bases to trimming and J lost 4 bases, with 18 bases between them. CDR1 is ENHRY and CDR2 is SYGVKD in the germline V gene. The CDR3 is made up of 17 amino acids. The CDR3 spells CAISESSGVQGATEAFF. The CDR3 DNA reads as TGTGCCATCAGTGAGTCTAGCGGGGTACAAGGGGCCACTGAAGCTTTCTTT.

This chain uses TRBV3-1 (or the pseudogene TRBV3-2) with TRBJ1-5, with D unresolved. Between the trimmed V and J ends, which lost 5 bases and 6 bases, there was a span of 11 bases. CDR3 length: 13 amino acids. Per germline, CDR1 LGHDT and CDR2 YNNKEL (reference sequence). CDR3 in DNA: TGTGCCAGCAGCGTCACCTGGAGTCAGCCCCAGCATTTT. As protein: CASSVTWSQPQHF.

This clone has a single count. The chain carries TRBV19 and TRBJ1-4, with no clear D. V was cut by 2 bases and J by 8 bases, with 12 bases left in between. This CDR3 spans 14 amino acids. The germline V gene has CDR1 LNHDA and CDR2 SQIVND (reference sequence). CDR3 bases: TGTGCCAGTAGTATAAGAGGTTTTCGGGAAAAACTGTTTTTT. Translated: CASSIRGFREKLFF.

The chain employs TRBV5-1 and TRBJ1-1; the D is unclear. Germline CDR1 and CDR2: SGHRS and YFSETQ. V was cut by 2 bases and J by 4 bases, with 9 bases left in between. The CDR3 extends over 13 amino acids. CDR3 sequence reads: CASSFVAGTEAFF. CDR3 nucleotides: TGCGCCAGCAGCTTTGTCGCGGGCACTGAAGCTTTCTTT. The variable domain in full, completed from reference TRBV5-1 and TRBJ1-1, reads KAGVTQTPRYLIKTRGQQVTLSCSPISGHRSVSWYQQTPGQGLQFLFEYFSETQRNKGNFPGRFSGRQFSNSRSEMNVSTLELGDSALYLCASSFVAGTEAFFGQGTRLTVV.

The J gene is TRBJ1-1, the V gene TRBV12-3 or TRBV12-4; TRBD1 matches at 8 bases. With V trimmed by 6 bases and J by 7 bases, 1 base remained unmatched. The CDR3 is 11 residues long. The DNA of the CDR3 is TGTGCCAGCAGAGGACAGGGTGAAGCTTTCTTT. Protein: CASRGQGEAFF.

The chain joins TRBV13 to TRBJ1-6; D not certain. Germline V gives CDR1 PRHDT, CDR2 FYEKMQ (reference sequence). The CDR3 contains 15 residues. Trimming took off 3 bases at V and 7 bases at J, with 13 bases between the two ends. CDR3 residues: CASSFLRETNSPLHF. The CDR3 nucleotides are TGTGCCAGCAGCTTTCTCCGGGAGACAAATTCACCCCTCCACTTT. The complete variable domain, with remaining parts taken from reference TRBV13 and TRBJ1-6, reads AAGVIQSPRHLIKEKRETATLKCYPIPRHDTVYWYQQGPGQDPQFLISFYEKMQSDKGSIPDRFSAQQFSDYHSELNMSSLELGDSALYFCASSFLRETNSPLHFGNGTRLTVT.

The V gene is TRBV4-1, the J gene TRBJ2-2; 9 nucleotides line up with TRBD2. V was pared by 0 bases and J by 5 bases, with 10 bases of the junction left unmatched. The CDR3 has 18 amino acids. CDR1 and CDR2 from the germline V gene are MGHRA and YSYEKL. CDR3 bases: TGCGCCAGCAGCCAAGACTATCGGCTAGCGGGACGGACCGGGGAGCTGTTTTTT. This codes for CASSQDYRLAGRTGELFF.

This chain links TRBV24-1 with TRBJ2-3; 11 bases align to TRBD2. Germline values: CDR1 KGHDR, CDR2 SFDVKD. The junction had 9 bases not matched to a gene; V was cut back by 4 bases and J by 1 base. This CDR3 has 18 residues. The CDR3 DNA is TGTGCCACCAGTGACCAGACACTAGCGGGAGTAGGCACAGATACGCAGTATTTT. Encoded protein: CATSDQTLAGVGTDTQYF.

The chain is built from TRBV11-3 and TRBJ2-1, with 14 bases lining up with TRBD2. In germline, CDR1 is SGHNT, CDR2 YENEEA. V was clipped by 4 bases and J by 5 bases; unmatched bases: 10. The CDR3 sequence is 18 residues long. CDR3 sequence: CASSSHWGLAGVNNEQFF. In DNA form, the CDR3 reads TGTGCCAGCAGCTCGCATTGGGGACTAGCGGGAGTAAACAATGAGCAGTTCTTC. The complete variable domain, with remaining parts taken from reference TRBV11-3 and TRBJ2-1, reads EAGVVQSPRYKIIEKKQPVAFWCNPISGHNTLYWYLQNLGQGPELLIRYENEEAVDDSQLPKDRFSAERLKGVDSTLKIQPAELGDSAVYLCASSSHWGLAGVNNEQFFGPGTRLTVL.

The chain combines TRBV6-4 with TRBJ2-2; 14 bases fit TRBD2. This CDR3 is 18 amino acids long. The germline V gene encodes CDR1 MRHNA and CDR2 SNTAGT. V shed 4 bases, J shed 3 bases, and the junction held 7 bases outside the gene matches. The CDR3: CASSVRLAGGPDTGELFF. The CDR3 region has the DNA TGTGCCAGCAGTGTAAGACTAGCGGGAGGGCCCGACACCGGGGAGCTGTTTTTT.

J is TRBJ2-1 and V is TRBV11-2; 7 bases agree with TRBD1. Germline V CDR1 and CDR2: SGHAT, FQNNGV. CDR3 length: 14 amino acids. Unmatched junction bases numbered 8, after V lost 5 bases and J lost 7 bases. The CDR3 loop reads CASSPGTVKNEQFF. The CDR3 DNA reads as TGTGCCAGCAGCCCCGGGACAGTCAAGAATGAGCAGTTCTTC.

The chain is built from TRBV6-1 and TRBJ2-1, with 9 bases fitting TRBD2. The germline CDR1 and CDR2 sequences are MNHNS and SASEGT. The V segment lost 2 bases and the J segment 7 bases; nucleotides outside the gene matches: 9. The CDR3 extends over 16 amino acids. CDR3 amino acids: CASSERGGTSSNEQFF. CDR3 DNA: TGTGCCAGCAGTGAAAGGGGAGGGACTAGCTCAAATGAGCAGTTCTTC.

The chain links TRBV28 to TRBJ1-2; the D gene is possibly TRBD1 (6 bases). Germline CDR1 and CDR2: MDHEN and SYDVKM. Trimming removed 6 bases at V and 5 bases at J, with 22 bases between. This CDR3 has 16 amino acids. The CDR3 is CASSQSSGTRRYGYTF. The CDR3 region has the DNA TGTGCCAGCAGCCAAAGTTCCGGGACAAGAAGGTATGGCTACACCTTC.

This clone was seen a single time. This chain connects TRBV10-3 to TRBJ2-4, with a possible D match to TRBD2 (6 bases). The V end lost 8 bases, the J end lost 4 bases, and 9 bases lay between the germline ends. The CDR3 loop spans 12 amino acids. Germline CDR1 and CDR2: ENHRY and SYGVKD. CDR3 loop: CAIGRQKNIQYF. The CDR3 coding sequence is TGTGCCATCGGGAGGCAGAAAAACATTCAGTACTTC.

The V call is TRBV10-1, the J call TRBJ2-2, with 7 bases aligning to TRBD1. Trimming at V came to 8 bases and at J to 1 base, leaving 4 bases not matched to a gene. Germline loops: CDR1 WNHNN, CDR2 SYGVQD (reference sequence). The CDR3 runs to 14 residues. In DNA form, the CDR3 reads TGCGCCAGCTCTCGGGACAGGAACACCGGGGAGCTGTTTTTT. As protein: CASSRDRNTGELFF.

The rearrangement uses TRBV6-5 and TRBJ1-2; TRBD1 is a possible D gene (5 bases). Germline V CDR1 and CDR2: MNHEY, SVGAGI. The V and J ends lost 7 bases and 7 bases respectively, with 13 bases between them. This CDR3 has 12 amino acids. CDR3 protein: CASNPGSIGYTF. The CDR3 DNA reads TGTGCCAGCAATCCAGGGTCGATTGGCTACACCTTC.

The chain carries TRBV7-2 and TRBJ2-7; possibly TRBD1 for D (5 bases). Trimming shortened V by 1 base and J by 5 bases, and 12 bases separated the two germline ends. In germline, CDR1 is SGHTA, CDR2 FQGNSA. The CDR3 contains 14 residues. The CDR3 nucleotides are TGTGCCAGCAGCTTAGAGATACAGGTCAACGAGCAGTACTTC. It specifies CASSLEIQVNEQYF.

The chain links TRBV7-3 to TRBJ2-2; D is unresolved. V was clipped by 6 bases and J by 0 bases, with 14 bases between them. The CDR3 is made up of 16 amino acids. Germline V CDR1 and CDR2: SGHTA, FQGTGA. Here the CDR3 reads CASSSKSPSNTGELFF. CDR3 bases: TGTGCCAGCAGTTCCAAAAGCCCTTCGAACACCGGGGAGCTGTTTTTT.

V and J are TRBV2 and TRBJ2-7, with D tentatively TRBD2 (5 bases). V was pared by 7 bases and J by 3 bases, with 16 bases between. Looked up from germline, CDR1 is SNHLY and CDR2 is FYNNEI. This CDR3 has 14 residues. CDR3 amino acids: CASMRARQDYEQYV. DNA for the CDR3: TGTGCCAGCATGAGGGCGCGGCAAGACTACGAGCAGTACGTC.

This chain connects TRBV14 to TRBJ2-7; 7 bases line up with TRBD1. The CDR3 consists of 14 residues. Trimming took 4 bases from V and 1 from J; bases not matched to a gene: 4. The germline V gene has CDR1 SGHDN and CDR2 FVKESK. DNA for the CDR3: TGTGCCAGCAGCCGACGACAGGGATCCTACGAGCAGTACGTC. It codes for CASSRRQGSYEQYV.

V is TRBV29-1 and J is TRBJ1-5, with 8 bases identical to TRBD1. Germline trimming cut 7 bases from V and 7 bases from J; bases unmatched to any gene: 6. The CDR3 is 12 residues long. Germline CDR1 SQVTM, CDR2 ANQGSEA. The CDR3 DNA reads TGCAGCGCTCGCGACAGGGGACAGCCCCAGCATTTT. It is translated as CSARDRGQPQHF.

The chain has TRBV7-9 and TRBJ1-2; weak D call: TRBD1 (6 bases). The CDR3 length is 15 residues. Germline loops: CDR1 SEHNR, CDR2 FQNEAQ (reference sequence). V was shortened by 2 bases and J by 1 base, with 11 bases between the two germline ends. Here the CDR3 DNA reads TGTGCCAGCAGCTTAAGGGCAGGGGATAACTATGGCTACACCTTC. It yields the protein CASSLRAGDNYGYTF.

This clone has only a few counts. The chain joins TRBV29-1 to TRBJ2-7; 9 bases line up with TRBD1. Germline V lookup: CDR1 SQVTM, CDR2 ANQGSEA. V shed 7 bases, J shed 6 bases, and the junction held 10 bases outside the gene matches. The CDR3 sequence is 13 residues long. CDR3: CSGVGTGLSEQYF. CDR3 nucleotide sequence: TGCAGCGGAGTTGGGACAGGGTTAAGCGAGCAGTACTTC.

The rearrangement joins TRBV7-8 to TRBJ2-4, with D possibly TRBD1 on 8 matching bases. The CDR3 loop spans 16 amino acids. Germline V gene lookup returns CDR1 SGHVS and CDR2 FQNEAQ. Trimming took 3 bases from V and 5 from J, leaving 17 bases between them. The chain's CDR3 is CASSFLQGEGENIQYF. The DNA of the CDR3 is TGTGCCAGCAGCTTCTTACAGGGGGAGGGGGAAAACATTCAGTACTTC.

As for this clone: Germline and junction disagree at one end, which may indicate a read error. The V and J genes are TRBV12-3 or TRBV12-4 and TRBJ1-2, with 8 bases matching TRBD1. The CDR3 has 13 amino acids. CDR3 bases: TGTGCCAGCAGTTTCCGGGACAGGTTCACCCGCGCCTTC. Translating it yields CASSFRDRFTRAF.

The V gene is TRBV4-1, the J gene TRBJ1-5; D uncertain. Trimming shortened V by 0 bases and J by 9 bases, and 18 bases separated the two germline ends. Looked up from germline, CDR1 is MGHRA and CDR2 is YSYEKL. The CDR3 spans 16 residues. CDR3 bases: TGCGCCAGCAGCCAAGATCAGGATTCTTCAATCATGCCCCAGCATTTT. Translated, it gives CASSQDQDSSIMPQHF.